This T cell receptor (beta chain) comes out of a study of neurological immune-mediated disorders. TCRdb fed the 5' RACE reads into MiXCR, producing one record per CDR3 protein. The sample includes 30,000 to 35,000 distinct CDR3 sequences, about 4% of them seen just once. The CDR3 is 14 residues long. Germline assignment: CDR1 MNHEY and CDR2 SVGEGT. Trimming shortened V by 5 bases and J by 4 bases, and 12 bases separated the two germline ends. This clonotype appeared many times. This TCR came from a middle-aged woman in good health. Material for sequencing was CD4+ T cells from blood. The chain has TRBV6-2 or TRBV6-3 and TRBJ1-3, with D unresolved. The CDR3: CASSAGRSGNTIYF. As DNA, the CDR3 is TGTGCCAGCAGTGCCGGACGTTCGGGAAACACCATATATTTT.